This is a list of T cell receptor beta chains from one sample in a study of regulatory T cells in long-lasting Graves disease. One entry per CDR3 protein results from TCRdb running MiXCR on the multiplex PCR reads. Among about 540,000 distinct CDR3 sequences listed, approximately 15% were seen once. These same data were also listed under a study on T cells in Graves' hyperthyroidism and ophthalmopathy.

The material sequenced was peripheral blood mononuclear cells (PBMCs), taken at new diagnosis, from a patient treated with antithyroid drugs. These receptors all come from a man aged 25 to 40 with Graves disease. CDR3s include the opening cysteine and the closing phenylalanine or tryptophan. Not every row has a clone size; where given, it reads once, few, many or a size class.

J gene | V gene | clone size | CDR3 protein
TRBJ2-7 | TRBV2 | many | CASRTGTGGYEQYF
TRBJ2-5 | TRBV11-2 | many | CASSLGRIQETQYF
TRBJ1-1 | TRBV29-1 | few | CSGSSQGDTEAFF
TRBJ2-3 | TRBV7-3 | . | CASSGVSGVPDTQYF
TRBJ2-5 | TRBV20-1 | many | CSAPPAGGETQYF
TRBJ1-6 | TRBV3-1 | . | CASSEMGQANSPLHF
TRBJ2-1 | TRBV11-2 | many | CASSLGTSGTSYYNEQFF
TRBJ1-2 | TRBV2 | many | CASNQGSGYGYTF
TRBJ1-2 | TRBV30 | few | CAWRPGIWNYGYTF
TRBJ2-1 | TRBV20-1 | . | CSYRDTSGPSGGEQFF
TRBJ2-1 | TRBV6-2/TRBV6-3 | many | CASSTLGLEQFF
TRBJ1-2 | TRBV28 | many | CASSTGALYGYTF
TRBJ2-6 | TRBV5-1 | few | CASSLFAGQSSGANVLTF
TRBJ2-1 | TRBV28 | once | CATHGGGGSYNEQFF
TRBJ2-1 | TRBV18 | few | CASSPSSGGDNEQFF
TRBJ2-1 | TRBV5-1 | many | CASSFPNPAYNEQFF
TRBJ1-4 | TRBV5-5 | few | CASSLGGTGEKLFF
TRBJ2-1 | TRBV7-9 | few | CASSEQRFRVTLMMGEQFF
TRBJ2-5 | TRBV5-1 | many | CASSFYGETQYF
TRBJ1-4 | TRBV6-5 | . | CASSYRLKGEKLFF
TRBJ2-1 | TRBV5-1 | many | CASSAGTAYNEQFF
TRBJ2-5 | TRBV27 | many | CASGPDRAVTQYF
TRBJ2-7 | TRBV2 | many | CASSETGGQSYEQYF
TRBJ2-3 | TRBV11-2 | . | CASSLATGHTDTQYF
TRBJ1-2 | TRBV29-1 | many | CSVGGVGQLYGYTF
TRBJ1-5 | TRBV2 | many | CASSETPYGNQPQHF
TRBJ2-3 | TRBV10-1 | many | CASSESKKGTDTQYF
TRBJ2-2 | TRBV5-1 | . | CASSLVTSGRIDTGELFF
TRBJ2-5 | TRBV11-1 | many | CASSLRDRGFETQYF
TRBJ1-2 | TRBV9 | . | CASRPGGGAGGGYTF
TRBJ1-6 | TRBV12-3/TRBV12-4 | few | CASGTGGAGSPLHF
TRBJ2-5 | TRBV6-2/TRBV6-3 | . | CASSYSRGAGETQYF
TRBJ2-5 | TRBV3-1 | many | CASSQWQELETQYF
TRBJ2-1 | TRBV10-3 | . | CAISDRLEHEQFF
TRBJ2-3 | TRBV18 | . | CASSPPWADTQYF
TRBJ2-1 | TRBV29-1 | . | CSVEGVGGLYNEQFF
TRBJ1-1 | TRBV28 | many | CASSTQGRRVEAFF
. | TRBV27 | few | CASGQGWDETQYF
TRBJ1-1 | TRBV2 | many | CASSLQANTEAFF
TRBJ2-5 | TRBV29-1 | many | CRAGTGARGDQYF
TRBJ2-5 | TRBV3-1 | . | CASSQSSAYRETQYF